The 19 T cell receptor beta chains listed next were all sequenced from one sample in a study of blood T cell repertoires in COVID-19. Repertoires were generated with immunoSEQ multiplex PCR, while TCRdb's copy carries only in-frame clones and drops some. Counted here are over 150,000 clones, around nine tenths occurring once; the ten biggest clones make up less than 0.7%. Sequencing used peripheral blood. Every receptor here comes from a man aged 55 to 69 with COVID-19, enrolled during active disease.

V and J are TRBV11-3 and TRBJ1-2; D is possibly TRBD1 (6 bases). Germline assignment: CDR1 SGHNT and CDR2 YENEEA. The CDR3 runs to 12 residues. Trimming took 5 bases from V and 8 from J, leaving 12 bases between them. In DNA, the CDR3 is TGTGCCAGCAGCCTCGACAGGCTGGGCTACACCTTC. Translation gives CASSLDRLGYTF.

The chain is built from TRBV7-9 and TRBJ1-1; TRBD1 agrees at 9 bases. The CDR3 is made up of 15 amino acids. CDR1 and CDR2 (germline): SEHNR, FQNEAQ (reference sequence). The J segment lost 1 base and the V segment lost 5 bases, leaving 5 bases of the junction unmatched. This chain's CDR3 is CASSVRQGGNTEAFF. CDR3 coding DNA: TGTGCCAGCAGCGTCCGACAGGGGGGGAACACTGAAGCTTTCTTT.

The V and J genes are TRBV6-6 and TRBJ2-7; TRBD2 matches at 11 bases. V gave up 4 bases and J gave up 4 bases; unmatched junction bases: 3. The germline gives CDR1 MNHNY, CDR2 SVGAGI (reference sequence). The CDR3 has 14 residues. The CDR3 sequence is CASSLLAGGYEQYF. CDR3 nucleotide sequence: TGTGCCAGCAGTTTGCTAGCGGGGGGTTACGAGCAGTACTTC.

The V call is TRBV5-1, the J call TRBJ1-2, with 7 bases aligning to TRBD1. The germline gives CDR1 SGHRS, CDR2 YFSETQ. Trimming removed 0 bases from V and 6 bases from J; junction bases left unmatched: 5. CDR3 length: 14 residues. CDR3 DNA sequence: TGCGCCAGCAGCTTGGTGGTAGGGGGCGATGGCTACACCTTC. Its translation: CASSLVVGGDGYTF.

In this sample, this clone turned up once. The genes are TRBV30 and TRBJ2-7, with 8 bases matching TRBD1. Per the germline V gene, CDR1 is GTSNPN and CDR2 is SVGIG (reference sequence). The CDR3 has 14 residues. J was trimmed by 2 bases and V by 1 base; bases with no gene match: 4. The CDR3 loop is CAWSDGRGPYEQYF. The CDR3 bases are TGTGCCTGGAGTGACGGCAGGGGGCCCTACGAGCAGTACTTC.

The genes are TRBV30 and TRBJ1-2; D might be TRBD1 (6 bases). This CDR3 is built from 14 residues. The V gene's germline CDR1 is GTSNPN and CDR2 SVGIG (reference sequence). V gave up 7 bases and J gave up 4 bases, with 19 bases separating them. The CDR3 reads CALYGTHMGYGYTF. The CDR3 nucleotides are TGTGCCTTGTACGGGACACACATGGGCTATGGCTACACCTTC. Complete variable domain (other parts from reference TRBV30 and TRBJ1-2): SQTIHQWPATLVQPVGSPLSLECTVEGTSNPNLYWYRQAAGRGLQLLFYSVGIGQISSEVPQNLSASRPQDRQFILSSKKLLLSDSGFYLCALYGTHMGYGYTFGSGTRLTVV.

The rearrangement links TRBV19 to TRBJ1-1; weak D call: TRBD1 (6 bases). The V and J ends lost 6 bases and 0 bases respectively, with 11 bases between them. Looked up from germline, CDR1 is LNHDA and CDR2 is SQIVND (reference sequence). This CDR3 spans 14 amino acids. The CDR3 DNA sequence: TGTGCCAGTAGATTGGGGACACTGAACACTGAAGCTTTCTTT. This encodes CASRLGTLNTEAFF. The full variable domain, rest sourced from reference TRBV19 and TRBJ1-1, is DGGITQSPKYLFRKEGQNVTLSCEQNLNHDAMYWYRQDPGQGLRLIYYSQIVNDFQKGDIAEGYSVSREKKESFPLTVTSAQKNPTAFYLCASRLGTLNTEAFFGQGTRLTVV.

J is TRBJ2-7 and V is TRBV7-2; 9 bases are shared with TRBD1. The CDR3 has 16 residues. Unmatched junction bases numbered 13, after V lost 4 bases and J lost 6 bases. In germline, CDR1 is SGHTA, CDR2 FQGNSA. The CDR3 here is CASSSRAAGQGGEQYF. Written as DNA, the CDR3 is TGTGCCAGCAGCTCCCGAGCTGCGGGACAGGGCGGCGAGCAGTACTTC. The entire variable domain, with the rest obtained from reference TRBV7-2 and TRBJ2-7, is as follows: GAGVSQSPSNKVTEKGKDVELRCDPISGHTALYWYRQSLGQGLEFLIYFQGNSAPDKSGLPSDRFSAERTGGSVSTLTIQRTQQEDSAVYLCASSSRAAGQGGEQYFGPGTRLTVT.

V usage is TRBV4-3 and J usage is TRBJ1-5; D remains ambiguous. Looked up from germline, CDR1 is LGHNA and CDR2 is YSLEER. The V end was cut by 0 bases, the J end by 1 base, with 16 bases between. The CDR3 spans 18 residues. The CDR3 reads CASSQEGLRWGSNQPQHF. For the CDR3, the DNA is TGCGCCAGCAGCCAAGAAGGACTAAGGTGGGGAAGCAATCAGCCCCAGCATTTT.

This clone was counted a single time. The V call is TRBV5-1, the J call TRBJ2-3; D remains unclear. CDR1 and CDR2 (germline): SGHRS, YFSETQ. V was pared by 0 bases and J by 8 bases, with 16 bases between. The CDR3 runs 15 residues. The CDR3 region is CASSLEIAQRGTQYF. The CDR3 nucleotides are TGCGCCAGCAGCTTGGAAATAGCCCAGCGCGGTACGCAGTATTTT.

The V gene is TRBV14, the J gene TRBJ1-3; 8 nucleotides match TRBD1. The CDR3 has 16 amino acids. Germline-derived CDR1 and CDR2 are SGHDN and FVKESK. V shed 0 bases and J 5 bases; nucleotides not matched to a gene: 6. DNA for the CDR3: TGTGCCAGCAGCCAAGACGGGAGGACAGGGAGAAACACCATATATTTT. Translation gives CASSQDGRTGRNTIYF.

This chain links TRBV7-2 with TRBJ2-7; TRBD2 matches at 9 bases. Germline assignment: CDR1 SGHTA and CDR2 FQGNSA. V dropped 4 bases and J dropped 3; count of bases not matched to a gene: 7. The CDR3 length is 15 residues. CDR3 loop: CASSSRGGGVYEQYF. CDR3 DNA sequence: TGTGCCAGCAGCTCCCGCGGCGGGGGGGTCTACGAGCAGTACTTC.

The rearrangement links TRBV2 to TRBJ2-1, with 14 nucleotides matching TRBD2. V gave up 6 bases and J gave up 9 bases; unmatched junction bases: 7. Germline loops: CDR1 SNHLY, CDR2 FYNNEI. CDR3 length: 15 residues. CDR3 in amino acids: CASRRLAGGSSEQFF. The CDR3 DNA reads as TGTGCCAGCAGAAGACTAGCGGGAGGGTCGAGTGAGCAGTTCTTC. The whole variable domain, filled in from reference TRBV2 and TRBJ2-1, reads EPEVTQTPSHQVTQMGQEVILRCVPISNHLYFYWYRQILGQKVEFLVSFYNNEISEKSEIFDDQFSVERPDGSNFTLKIRSTKLEDSAMYFCASRRLAGGSSEQFFGPGTRLTVL.

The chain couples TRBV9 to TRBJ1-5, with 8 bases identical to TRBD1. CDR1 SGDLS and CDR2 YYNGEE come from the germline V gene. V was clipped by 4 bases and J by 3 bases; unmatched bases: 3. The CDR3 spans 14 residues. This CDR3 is CASSPGQVNQPQHF. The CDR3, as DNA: TGTGCCAGCAGCCCGGGACAGGTCAATCAGCCCCAGCATTTT.

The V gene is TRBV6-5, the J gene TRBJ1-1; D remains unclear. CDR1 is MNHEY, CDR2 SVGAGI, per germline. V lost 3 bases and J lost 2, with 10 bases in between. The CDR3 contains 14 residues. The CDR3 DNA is TGTGCCAGCAGTTATTCAGGCATAAACACTGAAGCTTTCTTT. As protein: CASSYSGINTEAFF.

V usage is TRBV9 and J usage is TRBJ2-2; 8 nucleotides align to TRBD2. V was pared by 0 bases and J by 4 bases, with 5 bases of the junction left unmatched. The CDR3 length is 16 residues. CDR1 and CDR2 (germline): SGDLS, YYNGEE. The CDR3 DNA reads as TGTGCCAGCAGCGTAGCTCCCCTAGCGGGCACCGGGGAGCTGTTTTTT. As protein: CASSVAPLAGTGELFF.

The CDR3, as DNA: TGTGCCAGCAGTCCGGGACAGGGGGCTGACTATGGCTACACCTTC. This encodes CASSPGQGADYGYTF. J is TRBJ1-2 and V is TRBV28, with 12 bases identical to TRBD1. This CDR3 comprises 15 residues. After removal of 5 bases from V and 3 bases from J, the junction contained 4 bases not matched to a gene. In germline, CDR1 is MDHEN, CDR2 SYDVKM.

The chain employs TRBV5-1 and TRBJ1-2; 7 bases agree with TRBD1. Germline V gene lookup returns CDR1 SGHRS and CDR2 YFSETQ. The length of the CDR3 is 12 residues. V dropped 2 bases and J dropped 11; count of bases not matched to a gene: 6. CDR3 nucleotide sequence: TGCGCCAGCAGCTTAACCGGGACAGCATACACCTTC. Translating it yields CASSLTGTAYTF. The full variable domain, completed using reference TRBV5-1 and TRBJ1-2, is KAGVTQTPRYLIKTRGQQVTLSCSPISGHRSVSWYQQTPGQGLQFLFEYFSETQRNKGNFPGRFSGRQFSNSRSEMNVSTLELGDSALYLCASSLTGTAYTFGSGTRLTVV.

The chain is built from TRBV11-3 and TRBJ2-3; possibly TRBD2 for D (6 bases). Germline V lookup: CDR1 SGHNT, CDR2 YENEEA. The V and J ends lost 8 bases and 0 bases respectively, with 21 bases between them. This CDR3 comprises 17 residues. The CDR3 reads CASSYSRGSGSTDTQYF. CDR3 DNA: TGTGCCAGCTCCTATAGCCGGGGGAGTGGTAGCACAGATACGCAGTATTTT.